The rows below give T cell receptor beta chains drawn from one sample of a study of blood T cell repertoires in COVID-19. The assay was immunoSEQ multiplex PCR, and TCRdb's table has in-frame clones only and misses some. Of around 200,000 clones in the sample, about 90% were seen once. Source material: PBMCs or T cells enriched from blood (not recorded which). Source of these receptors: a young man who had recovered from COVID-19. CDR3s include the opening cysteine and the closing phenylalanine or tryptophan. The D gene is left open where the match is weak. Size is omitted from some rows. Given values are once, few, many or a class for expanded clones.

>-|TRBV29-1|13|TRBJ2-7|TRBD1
TGCAGCGTTGTAACAGGGGGCACCTACGAGCAGTACTTC
CSVVTGGTYEQYF
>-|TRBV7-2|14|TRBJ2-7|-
TGTGCCAGCAGCTTAGTCGGGAAATCCTACGAGCAGTACTTC
CASSLVGKSYEQYF
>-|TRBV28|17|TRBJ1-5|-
TGTGCCAGCAGTTTATCGGGACAACCTTTTAGCAATCAGCCCCAGCATTTT
CASSLSGQPFSNQPQHF
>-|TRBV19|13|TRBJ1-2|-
TGTGCCAGTAGTATCCCACAGGGTACTGGCTACACCTTC
CASSIPQGTGYTF
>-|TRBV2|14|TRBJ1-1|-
TGTGCCAGCAGTGGGGGGGTCATGAACACTGAAGCTTTCTTT
CASSGGVMNTEAFF
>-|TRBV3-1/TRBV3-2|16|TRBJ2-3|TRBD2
TGTGCCAGCAGCCCCGAGTACGGGGGAGGGACAGATACGCAGTATTTT
CASSPEYGGGTDTQYF
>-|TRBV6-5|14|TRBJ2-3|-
TGTGCCAGCAGAAAACAGGGTATTACAGATACGCAGTATTTT
CASRKQGITDTQYF
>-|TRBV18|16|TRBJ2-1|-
TGTGCCAGCACGGATACGCGGGCAGGTTCACTAAGAGAGCAGTTCTTC
CASTDTRAGSLREQFF
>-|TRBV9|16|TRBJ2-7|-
TGTGCCAGCAGCGTAGGCTCAGGGGGGCCCTCCTACGAGCAGTACTTC
CASSVGSGGPSYEQYF
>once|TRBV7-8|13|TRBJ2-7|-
TGTGCCATCGGCTTACGGGGATCGGGCGAGCAGTACTTC
CAIGLRGSGEQYF
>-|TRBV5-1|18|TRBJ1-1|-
TGCGCCAGCAGCTTGGCCCCCAGCCTCAGAGAGGGAGGCACTGAAGCTTTCTTT
CASSLAPSLREGGTEAFF
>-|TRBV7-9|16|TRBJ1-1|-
TGTGCCAGCAGATCCGCGGCTTTAGGGGTGAACACTGAAGCTTTCTTT
CASRSAALGVNTEAFF
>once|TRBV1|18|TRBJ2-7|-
TGCACCAGCAGACCCGGGACAGTAACTCCGAGTCGCGCCTACGAGCAGTACTTC
CTSRPGTVTPSRAYEQYF
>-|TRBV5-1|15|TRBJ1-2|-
TGCGCCAGCAGCGGTATTGGCGGGTCCCCCTATGGCTACACCTTC
CASSGIGGSPYGYTF
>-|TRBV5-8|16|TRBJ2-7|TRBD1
TGTGCCAGCAGCTTGGGCAGGGGGTTCTATACCTACGAGCAGTACTTC
CASSLGRGFYTYEQYF
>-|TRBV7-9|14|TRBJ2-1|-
TGTGCCAGCAGCTTAGGGGCCTCGCACAATGAGCAGTTCTTC
CASSLGASHNEQFF
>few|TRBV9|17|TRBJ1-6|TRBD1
TGTGCCAGCAGCCTCGAAGGACAGGGCTCCTATAATTCACCCCTCCACTTT
CASSLEGQGSYNSPLHF
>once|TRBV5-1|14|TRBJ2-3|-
TGCGCCACCACGGCGGGGCAGCCTGGGGATACGCAGTATTTT
CATTAGQPGDTQYF
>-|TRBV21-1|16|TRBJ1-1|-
TGTGCCAGCAGCAAAAAACGTAAGGAGGTGAACACTGAAGCTTTCTTT
CASSKKRKEVNTEAFF
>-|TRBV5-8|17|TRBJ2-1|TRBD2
TGTGCCAGCAGACAAACGCAGGGACTAGCGAGTGCCAATGAGCAGTTCTTC
CASRQTQGLASANEQFF
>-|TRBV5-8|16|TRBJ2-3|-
TGTGCCAGCAGCTTGGTTTCCAGGGCTAGCACAGATACGCAGTATTTT
CASSLVSRASTDTQYF
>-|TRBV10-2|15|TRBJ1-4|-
TGCGCCAGCAGTGAGAACTTAGTTGTCGGGGAAAAACTGTTTTTT
CASSENLVVGEKLFF
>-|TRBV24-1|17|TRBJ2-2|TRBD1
TGTGCCACCAGTGAACCCGGGACAGGGCGGAACACCGGGGAGCTGTTTTTT
CATSEPGTGRNTGELFF
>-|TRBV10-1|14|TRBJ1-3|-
TGCGCCACCCCGACAGGAGACTCTGGAAACACCATATATTTT
CATPTGDSGNTIYF
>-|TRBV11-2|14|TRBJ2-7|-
TGTGCCAGCTCCCGTCGCGGTAGCTCCTACGAGCAGTACTTC
CASSRRGSSYEQYF
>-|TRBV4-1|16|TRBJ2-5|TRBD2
TGCGCCAGCAGCCCCGGACTAGCGGGAGGGTCTGGGACCCAGTACTTC
CASSPGLAGGSGTQYF
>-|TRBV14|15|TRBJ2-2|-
TGTGCCAGCAGTCCTAATCTAGCGAACACCGGGGAGCTGTTTTTT
CASSPNLANTGELFF